The source of this T cell receptor beta chain is a study of blood T cell repertoires in COVID-19. Background on the study: Specimens from acute and convalescent COVID-19 originated in the United States, Italy and Spain. PBMCs, B-cell-depleted T cells, or T cells provided the cDNA or gDNA that made up the material.

This clone appeared a single time. Enrolment of Seattle patients took place during active infection, and they were followed longitudinally. In the study's own analysis: Scientists estimated how many nucleated cells there were by amplifying reference gene primers. The method was immunoSEQ multiplex PCR; TCRdb's version includes in-frame clones alone and lacks a portion of them. The DNA gave D and trimming, while V, J and clone size come from that table. Of more than 300,000 clones in the sample, around 87% were seen once. After removal of 1 base from V and 1 base from J, the junction contained 6 bases not matched to a gene. The CDR3 has 16 amino acids. Germline CDR1 and CDR2: LNHDA and SQIVND (reference sequence).

The sample taken for sequencing was peripheral blood. V is TRBV19 and J is TRBJ2-7, with 8 bases identical to TRBD1. The TCR sequence derives from a woman aged 30 to 39 with COVID-19, enrolled during active disease. The CDR3 DNA reads as TGTGCCAGTAGTATAGGTCAGGGGGCGCCTTCCTACGAGCAGTACTTC. It is translated as CASSIGQGAPSYEQYF.